This T cell receptor beta chain was identified during a study of T-cell memory formation after mild COVID-19. Turning to the study itself: TCR clusters were largely donor specific.

This clonotype was observed a handful of times. The CDR3 contains 17 residues. Trimming cost V 0 bases and J 6 bases, with 18 bases left between them. TCRdb itself ran the 5' RACE reads through MiXCR, one entry per CDR3 protein. The data hold 470,000 or so distinct CDR3 sequences, with 18% observed a single time. The rearrangement links TRBV12-3 or TRBV12-4 to TRBJ1-5; D not resolved. Sequenced material: PBMCs or a T cell subset sorted from them (not recorded which). This receptor was taken from an adult woman who had mild COVID-19 (a few samples of this study predate the infection). Cell type and time point are not known. The CDR3 region is CASSLALKRGSGQPQHF. The DNA for the CDR3 is TGTGCCAGCAGTTTAGCGCTAAAGCGGGGATCTGGTCAGCCCCAGCATTTT.